The 4 T cell receptor beta chains below all came from one sample that was sequenced in a study of read filtering for tumor transcriptome and immune sequencing. From about 400 ng of RNA, a library with molecular barcoded alpha/delta and beta/gamma adaptors was made. From the reads, TCRdb called clonotypes with MiXCR, one entry per CDR3 protein. The sample includes 49,000 or so distinct CDR3 sequences, 12% seen only once; the top ten take approximately 15%. The material sequenced was a population of CD138-negative cells sorted from bone marrow. Receptors were obtained from a donor at least 40 years old with multiple myeloma.

This clonotype rates as medium-sized. The chain couples TRBV24-1 to TRBJ2-1; D is perhaps TRBD1 or TRBD2 (7 bases each). V was clipped by 7 bases and J by 0 bases, with 12 bases between them. From germline, CDR1 is KGHDR and CDR2 SFDVKD. This CDR3 contains 15 residues. DNA of the CDR3: TGTGCCACCAGGGGAGGGGACAGCTCCTACAATGAGCAGTTCTTC. This encodes CATRGGDSSYNEQFF.

This clonotype was detected many times. This chain uses TRBV28 with TRBJ2-6; D may be TRBD2 (6 bases). From germline, CDR1 is MDHEN and CDR2 SYDVKM. The CDR3 runs 18 residues. Trimming took off 4 bases at V and 0 bases at J, with 16 bases between the two ends. The DNA for the CDR3 is TGTGCCAGCAGTTCACCCCGGGACTCCCGCTCTGGGGCCAACGTCCTGACTTTC. This codes for CASSSPRDSRSGANVLTF.

There are many counts of this clonotype. The chain joins TRBV7-9 to TRBJ2-3, with D uncertain. Germline V lookup: CDR1 SEHNR, CDR2 FQNEAQ (reference sequence). This CDR3 comprises 15 residues. V lost 4 bases and J lost 4, with 15 bases in between. CDR3 region: CASSSRAEGADTQYF. The CDR3 DNA follows: TGTGCCAGCAGCTCCCGCGCAGAAGGCGCAGATACGCAGTATTTT.

The CDR3 protein is CASPLGLNNEQFF. The CDR3 DNA is TGTGCCAGCCCACTTGGTCTGAACAATGAGCAGTTCTTC. This rearrangement joins TRBV18 to TRBJ2-1; D is undetermined. This CDR3 is 13 amino acids long. Germline V gene data show CDR1 as KGHSH and CDR2 as LQKENI. With 8 bases removed from V and 5 bases from J, the gap between germline ends came to 13 bases.